One and the same sample provided the 24 T cell receptor beta chains below, sequenced in a study of T-cell reconstitution after alpha-beta-depleted transplantation in children. Unique molecular identifiers featured in how the TCRbeta library was prepared. A single record per CDR3 protein comes from TCRdb applying MiXCR to the PCR reads. The sample records around 580,000 distinct CDR3 sequences, 23% being singletons. The material was PBMCs, mostly from graft donor cells, obtained 360 days after TCRalphabeta/CD19-depleted stem cell transplant. The receptors come from a boy in the first two years of life who had a stem cell transplant for acute myeloid leukemia, so the T cells may come from the graft donor.

The chain is built from TRBV7-9 and TRBJ2-1; 8 nucleotides align to TRBD2. Germline CDR1 SEHNR, CDR2 FQNEAQ (reference sequence). The CDR3 sequence is 14 residues long. V dropped 4 bases and J dropped 7; count of bases not matched to a gene: 6. CDR3 residues: CASSSSGGGNEQFF. The CDR3 DNA is TGTGCCAGCAGCTCGAGCGGGGGAGGGAATGAGCAGTTCTTC.

This chain links TRBV5-6 with TRBJ2-7, with 7 bases identical to TRBD1. The CDR3 runs 17 residues. Germline V CDR1 and CDR2: SGHDT, YYEEEE. After removal of 1 base from V and 2 bases from J, the junction contained 12 bases not matched to a gene. CDR3 nucleotides: TGTGCCAGCAGCTTGTACCAGGGACAGATTCCTCCCTACGAGCAGTACTTC. The encoded protein is CASSLYQGQIPPYEQYF.

The genes are TRBV20-1 and TRBJ1-5, with D tentatively TRBD1 (5 bases). Germline CDR1 DFQATT, CDR2 SNEGSKA (reference sequence). Trimming took off 3 bases at V and 4 bases at J, with 10 bases between the two ends. CDR3 length: 13 residues. CDR3 in DNA: TGCAGTGCTAGCCTATGGGGGAATCAGCCCCAGCATTTT. Protein sequence: CSASLWGNQPQHF.

The J gene is TRBJ2-1, the V gene TRBV5-1; D remains unclear. Germline CDR1 SGHRS, CDR2 YFSETQ. The CDR3 is 15 residues long. Trimming removed 0 bases from V and 8 bases from J, with 15 bases in between. The CDR3 protein is CASSLDAYRLDEQFF. The CDR3 nucleotides are TGCGCCAGCAGCTTGGATGCATATCGTCTCGATGAGCAGTTCTTC.

This chain uses TRBV20-1 with TRBJ2-7; TRBD2 might be the D (5 bases). This CDR3 region has 14 residues. Looked up from germline, CDR1 is DFQATT and CDR2 is SNEGSKA (reference sequence). V was shortened by 4 bases and J by 0 bases, with 13 bases between the two germline ends. In DNA, the CDR3 is TGCAGTGCTACTGGACGGAGGAGCTCCTACGAGCAGTACTTC. Amino acid sequence: CSATGRRSSYEQYF.

This clonotype appeared many times. J is TRBJ1-6 and V is TRBV6-4; D remains ambiguous. Germline V gives CDR1 MRHNA, CDR2 SNTAGT. V gave up 2 bases and J gave up 13 bases, with 9 bases separating them. The CDR3 is made up of 12 amino acids. CDR3: CASSDQAWPLHF. The CDR3 DNA sequence: TGTGCCAGCAGTGACCAGGCTTGGCCCCTCCACTTT.

This clonotype was detected a few times. The rearrangement uses TRBV29-1 and TRBJ2-6; possible D gene TRBD2, 6 bases. The CDR3 runs to 16 residues. Germline CDR1 is SQVTM and CDR2 is ANQGSEA. The germline V and J ends were trimmed by 5 bases and 0 bases, with 14 bases remaining between them. As DNA, the CDR3 is TGCAGCGTTTTGGGCGGGGAAACCTCTGGGGCCAACGTCCTGACTTTC. Residues: CSVLGGETSGANVLTF.

V and J are TRBV20-1 and TRBJ1-6; D is uncertain. Trimming shortened V by 1 base and J by 7 bases, and 5 bases separated the two germline ends. From germline, CDR1 is DFQATT and CDR2 SNEGSKA (reference sequence). The CDR3 has 12 residues. The CDR3 sequence: CSARVSNSPLHF. CDR3 DNA sequence: TGCAGTGCTAGAGTTAGCAATTCACCCCTCCACTTT.

This clonotype was seen many times. This chain connects TRBV20-1 to TRBJ2-7; maybe TRBD2 (5 bases). V lost 2 bases and J lost 0, with 14 bases in between. The CDR3 is 15 residues long. The V gene's germline CDR1 is DFQATT and CDR2 SNEGSKA (reference sequence). CDR3 loop: CSARPLSGSSYEQYF. CDR3 DNA: TGCAGTGCTAGACCTCTCAGCGGAAGCTCCTACGAGCAGTACTTC.

The V call is TRBV6-1, the J call TRBJ2-7; 9 bases match TRBD1. The germline V gene has CDR1 MNHNS and CDR2 SASEGT. J gave up 1 base and V 9 bases, and 7 bases lay outside the gene matches. This CDR3 is 14 amino acids long. The CDR3 DNA reads as TGTGCCAGTTCCTCGGGACAGGGATCCTACGAGCAGTACGTC. Residues: CASSSGQGSYEQYV.

This clonotype was observed many times. V gene TRBV4-3 combines with J gene TRBJ2-3; D might be TRBD1 (5 bases). Germline CDR1 LGHNA, CDR2 YSLEER. With 0 bases removed from V and 3 bases from J, the gap between germline ends came to 13 bases. This CDR3 contains 16 residues. CDR3 sequence: CASSQDPARQTDTQYF. Written as DNA, the CDR3 is TGCGCCAGCAGCCAAGACCCTGCCCGACAGACAGATACGCAGTATTTT.

This clonotype has a count of ten or more. The chain uses TRBV5-1 and TRBJ1-2; maybe TRBD1 (6 bases). The germline V gene encodes CDR1 SGHRS and CDR2 YFSETQ. This CDR3 has 14 residues. V was pared by 5 bases and J by 2 bases, with 13 bases between. This CDR3 reads CASRPTGPNYGYTF. In DNA, the CDR3 is TGCGCCAGCAGACCAACAGGGCCGAACTATGGCTACACCTTC. Drawing the rest from reference TRBV5-1 and TRBJ1-2, the complete variable domain is KAGVTQTPRYLIKTRGQQVTLSCSPISGHRSVSWYQQTPGQGLQFLFEYFSETQRNKGNFPGRFSGRQFSNSRSEMNVSTLELGDSALYLCASRPTGPNYGYTFGSGTRLTVV.

CDR3 region: CASSPPRASGGAYNEQFF. The CDR3 nucleotides are TGTGCCAGCAGCCCGCCTAGGGCTAGCGGGGGGGCCTACAATGAGCAGTTCTTC. J is TRBJ2-1 and V is TRBV11-1; TRBD2 aligns across 12 bases. Germline loops: CDR1 SGHAT, CDR2 FQDESV (reference sequence). V shed 5 bases and J 2 bases; nucleotides not matched to a gene: 10. The CDR3 is made up of 18 amino acids.

The V and J genes are TRBV13 and TRBJ1-2, with 10 bases lining up with TRBD1. This CDR3 comprises 16 residues. CDR1 and CDR2 (germline): PRHDT, FYEKMQ (reference sequence). The junction had 7 bases not matched to a gene; V was cut back by 5 bases and J by 1 base. The CDR3 bases are TGTGCCAGCAGCAGGGACAGGGGCTTGGTTAACTATGGCTACACCTTC. As protein: CASSRDRGLVNYGYTF.

This clonotype came up a few times. V usage is TRBV28 and J usage is TRBJ2-5; D perhaps matches TRBD2 (5 bases). Germline V gene data show CDR1 as MDHEN and CDR2 as SYDVKM. Trimming took off 1 base at V and 9 bases at J, with 12 bases between the two ends. The CDR3 runs 13 residues. CDR3 coding DNA: TGTGCCAGCAGTTTATCGCTAGCCTCTCCCCAGTACTTC. This codes for CASSLSLASPQYF.

V is TRBV29-1 and J is TRBJ2-7; 10 bases align to TRBD1. V trimming: 6 bases; J trimming: 5 bases; junction bases outside the gene matches: 4. The germline V gene encodes CDR1 SQVTM and CDR2 ANQGSEA. This CDR3 is built from 12 residues. CDR3 sequence (DNA): TGCAGCGTCACTGACAGGGGGCACGAGCAGTACGTC. Translating it yields CSVTDRGHEQYV.

The chain carries TRBV4-1 and TRBJ2-2, with TRBD1 as a possible D gene (5 bases). CDR1 is MGHRA and CDR2 is YSYEKL in the germline V gene. V dropped 0 bases and J dropped 5 bases, with 13 bases sitting between them. This CDR3 spans 16 amino acids. The CDR3 region is CASSQDMQGSTGELFF. For the CDR3, the DNA is TGCGCCAGCAGCCAAGATATGCAGGGTAGTACCGGGGAGCTGTTTTTT.

This clonotype turned up a few times. CDR3 coding DNA: TGTGCCACCAGCAGGGGGTCCTCTGGAAACACCATATATTTT. This codes for CATSRGSSGNTIYF. V gene TRBV15 combines with J gene TRBJ1-3; D remains ambiguous. With 3 bases removed from V and 0 bases from J, the gap between germline ends came to 6 bases. CDR1 is LNHNV, CDR2 YYDKDF, per germline (reference sequence). The CDR3 totals 14 residues.

This clonotype appeared many times. Here the CDR3 DNA reads TGCGCCAGCAGCTCTTACCCACTCCCACCTGGGACTAGCGGGGGGGCACCGGGGACAGATACGCAGTATTTT. It yields the protein CASSSYPLPPGTSGGAPGTDTQYF. The V and J genes are TRBV5-1 and TRBJ2-3, with TRBD2 matching over 16 bases. CDR1 and CDR2 (germline): SGHRS, YFSETQ. The CDR3 spans 24 residues. The trim removed 3 bases at V and 3 bases at J, leaving 25 bases unmatched.

The sample holds many counts of this clonotype. The J gene is TRBJ2-5, the V gene TRBV28; D call uncertain. The CDR3 sequence is 12 residues long. V lost 7 bases to trimming and J lost 5 bases, with 11 bases between them. Germline CDR1 and CDR2: MDHEN and SYDVKM. CDR3 nucleotides: TGTGCCAGCAAAGACTTTATCGAGACCCAGTACTTC. It translates to CASKDFIETQYF.

This chain links TRBV29-1 with TRBJ1-4; D remains unclear. In germline, CDR1 is SQVTM, CDR2 ANQGSEA. Trimming cost V 7 bases and J 4 bases, with 13 bases left between them. The CDR3 loop spans 13 amino acids. CDR3 nucleotides: TGCAGCGCCTCTGAAAGGAGTAATGAAAAACTGTTTTTT. This encodes CSASERSNEKLFF.

This clonotype was counted at least ten times. The CDR3 DNA reads as TGCAGTGCTACCGGGACAGGGCGGACTGAAGCTTTCTTT. Protein: CSATGTGRTEAFF. The chain has TRBV20-1 and TRBJ1-1; 9 bases line up with TRBD1. The CDR3 is made up of 13 amino acids. Germline loops: CDR1 DFQATT, CDR2 SNEGSKA (reference sequence). V trimming: 4 bases; J trimming: 5 bases; junction bases outside the gene matches: 5.

This clonotype was found a few times. The chain links TRBV6-1 to TRBJ2-1; possibly TRBD1 for D (5 bases). Germline V gene data show CDR1 as MNHNS and CDR2 as SASEGT. CDR3 length: 13 residues. V lost 6 bases and J lost 4, with 10 bases in between. CDR3 amino acids: CASRPAGYNEQFF. CDR3 nucleotide sequence: TGTGCCAGCAGACCTGCAGGGTACAATGAGCAGTTCTTC.

A few counts support this clonotype. The chain uses TRBV5-1 and TRBJ2-3; 10 bases map to TRBD2. Germline trimming cut 4 bases from V and 6 bases from J; bases unmatched to any gene: 11. The CDR3 spans 16 residues. Germline V CDR1 and CDR2: SGHRS, YFSETQ. The CDR3 nucleotides are TGCGCCAGCAGCCTCGGACTAGCGGCACCTTCGGATACGCAGTATTTT. It specifies CASSLGLAAPSDTQYF.